This TCR beta chain emerged from a study of OX40 agonist ivuxolimab in advanced cancers. The wider study: Participants, approximately 80% male, averaged roughly 60 years of age, ranging from about 23 to 85.

Method: immunoSEQ multiplex PCR; TCRdb's copy keeps in-frame clones and lacks some. The sample yields 90,000 to 130,000 clones, more than 85% seen once. CDR1 and CDR2 (germline): KGHSH, LQKENI. V dropped 5 bases and J dropped 2 bases, with 16 bases sitting between them. CDR3 length equals 15 residues. Sample: CD4+ or CD8+ T cells sorted from blood, taken in a trial of the OX40 agonist ivuxolimab. The chain carries TRBV18 and TRBJ2-7; TRBD2 might be the D (7 bases). The TCR originated in an adult with an advanced solid tumor such as melanoma, head and neck, liver or kidney cancer. In nucleotides, the CDR3 is TGTGCCAGCTCAGCTGGTCGCGGGGGCACCTACGAGCAGTACTTC. Amino acid sequence: CASSAGRGGTYEQYF.